These T cell receptor beta chains were read from a single sample in a study of blood T cells in healthy people across ages. Each CDR3 protein gets one entry after TCRdb re-called the 5' RACE reads with MiXCR. This table has 700,000 to 950,000 distinct CDR3 sequences, roughly 41% appearing once. Specimen: blood. The receptors stem from an older woman in good health. Each CDR3 is given with its conserved first and last residue. Each record gives: J gene, clone size, V gene, D gene, CDR3 protein, CDR3 DNA. D genes are given only for firm matches. The listing skips clone size in some rows; elsewhere it reads once, few, many or a size class.

J gene: TRBJ2-7
clone size: -
V gene: TRBV6-1
D gene: TRBD1
CDR3 protein: CASSERTGHYEQYF
CDR3 DNA: TGTGCCAGCAGTGAACGGACAGGCCATTACGAGCAGTACTTC

J gene: TRBJ1-3
clone size: -
V gene: TRBV6-5
D gene: -
CDR3 protein: CASSYGRSGNTIYF
CDR3 DNA: TGTGCCAGCAGTTACGGGCGCTCTGGAAACACCATATATTTT

J gene: TRBJ2-6
clone size: -
V gene: TRBV6-6
D gene: TRBD1
CDR3 protein: CASSGDRKTGANVLTF
CDR3 DNA: TGTGCCAGCAGCGGGGACAGGAAAACTGGGGCCAACGTCCTGACTTTC

J gene: TRBJ1-6
clone size: -
V gene: TRBV6-2/TRBV6-3
D gene: TRBD1
CDR3 protein: CASSYKRTGRDSPLHF
CDR3 DNA: TGTGCCAGCAGTTACAAGAGGACAGGGCGTGACTCACCCCTCCACTTT

J gene: TRBJ2-2
clone size: -
V gene: TRBV11-2
D gene: -
CDR3 protein: CASSLDLTGELFF
CDR3 DNA: TGTGCCAGCAGCTTAGATCTTACCGGGGAGCTGTTTTTT

J gene: TRBJ1-1
clone size: few
V gene: TRBV20-1
D gene: -
CDR3 protein: CSARDGAVAEAFF
CDR3 DNA: TGCAGTGCTAGAGATGGGGCAGTCGCTGAAGCTTTCTTT

J gene: TRBJ2-1
clone size: -
V gene: TRBV27
D gene: -
CDR3 protein: CASSLRAGVGEQFF
CDR3 DNA: TGTGCCAGCAGTTTGAGGGCAGGGGTTGGGGAGCAGTTCTTC

J gene: TRBJ1-1
clone size: -
V gene: TRBV20-1
D gene: -
CDR3 protein: CSATSIYRQNEAFF
CDR3 DNA: TGCAGTGCTACTTCGATTTACCGACAGAATGAAGCTTTCTTT

J gene: TRBJ2-1
clone size: few
V gene: TRBV9
D gene: -
CDR3 protein: CASSVMSSDYNEQFF
CDR3 DNA: TGTGCCAGCAGCGTTATGTCTAGCGACTACAATGAGCAGTTCTTC

J gene: TRBJ1-2
clone size: few
V gene: TRBV7-9
D gene: -
CDR3 protein: CASSSDAHGGYTF
CDR3 DNA: TGTGCCAGCAGCTCAGACGCCCATGGGGGCTACACCTTC

J gene: TRBJ1-6
clone size: -
V gene: TRBV7-2
D gene: TRBD1
CDR3 protein: CASNSNPGQGANSPLHF
CDR3 DNA: TGTGCCAGCAACTCGAATCCGGGACAGGGGGCTAATTCACCCCTCCACTTT

J gene: TRBJ2-1
clone size: few
V gene: TRBV3-1
D gene: TRBD2
CDR3 protein: CASSYLDHIAGAGEQFF
CDR3 DNA: TGTGCCAGCAGCTACCTAGATCATATAGCGGGGGCAGGTGAGCAGTTCTTC

J gene: TRBJ1-4
clone size: -
V gene: TRBV7-2
D gene: -
CDR3 protein: CASSSRRTATNEKLFF
CDR3 DNA: TGTGCCAGCAGCTCCAGGAGGACGGCAACTAATGAAAAACTGTTTTTT

J gene: TRBJ2-1
clone size: -
V gene: TRBV28
D gene: -
CDR3 protein: CASSLASLGYNEQFF
CDR3 DNA: TGTGCCAGCAGTTTGGCATCCCTGGGATACAATGAGCAGTTCTTC

J gene: TRBJ1-1
clone size: few
V gene: TRBV28
D gene: -
CDR3 protein: CASSWGFGKEAFF
CDR3 DNA: TGTGCCAGCAGTTGGGGATTTGGTAAAGAAGCTTTCTTT

J gene: TRBJ1-6
clone size: -
V gene: TRBV5-6
D gene: TRBD1
CDR3 protein: CASISRGPSYNSPLHF
CDR3 DNA: TGTGCCAGCATCTCCAGGGGGCCGTCCTATAATTCACCCCTCCACTTT

J gene: TRBJ2-1
clone size: -
V gene: TRBV4-3
D gene: -
CDR3 protein: CASSQDSVGSYNEQFF
CDR3 DNA: TGCGCCAGCAGCCAAGATAGCGTGGGTTCCTACAATGAGCAGTTCTTC

J gene: TRBJ1-2
clone size: -
V gene: TRBV7-9
D gene: -
CDR3 protein: CASSLSGEGRGANYGYTF
CDR3 DNA: TGTGCCAGCAGCTTATCGGGAGAGGGGCGAGGAGCTAACTATGGCTACACCTTC

J gene: TRBJ2-1
clone size: few
V gene: TRBV7-2
D gene: -
CDR3 protein: CASSLSQSGVGEQFF
CDR3 DNA: TGTGCCAGCAGCTTATCCCAGAGCGGTGTTGGTGAGCAGTTCTTC

J gene: TRBJ2-3
clone size: -
V gene: TRBV20-1
D gene: -
CDR3 protein: CSASGDPTDTQYF
CDR3 DNA: TGCAGTGCTAGTGGGGACCCCACAGATACGCAGTATTTT

J gene: TRBJ2-3
clone size: few
V gene: TRBV4-3
D gene: -
CDR3 protein: CASSQEGRDTDTQYF
CDR3 DNA: TGCGCCAGCAGCCAAGAAGGGCGGGACACAGATACGCAGTATTTT

J gene: TRBJ2-3
clone size: -
V gene: TRBV28
D gene: TRBD2
CDR3 protein: CASSFFAVRGEDTQYF
CDR3 DNA: TGTGCCAGCAGTTTCTTCGCCGTTCGGGGGGAGGATACGCAGTATTTT

J gene: TRBJ2-3
clone size: -
V gene: TRBV25-1
D gene: -
CDR3 protein: CASTTTRGSDTQYF
CDR3 DNA: TGTGCCAGCACAACTACGCGGGGCTCAGATACGCAGTATTTT

J gene: TRBJ2-3
clone size: -
V gene: TRBV7-2
D gene: -
CDR3 protein: CASSRNRDTQYF
CDR3 DNA: TGTGCCAGCAGTCGTAATAGAGATACGCAGTATTTT

J gene: TRBJ1-1
clone size: few
V gene: TRBV6-5
D gene: -
CDR3 protein: CASSALDRGEAFF
CDR3 DNA: TGTGCCAGCAGTGCCCTGGATAGGGGTGAAGCTTTCTTT

J gene: TRBJ1-1
clone size: few
V gene: TRBV12-3/TRBV12-4
D gene: -
CDR3 protein: CASSSWGTAEAFF
CDR3 DNA: TGTGCCAGCAGTTCATGGGGGACTGCTGAAGCTTTCTTT

J gene: TRBJ2-6
clone size: -
V gene: TRBV6-1
D gene: -
CDR3 protein: CAGRASGANVLTF
CDR3 DNA: TGTGCGGGGCGGGCCTCTGGGGCCAACGTCCTGACTTTC

J gene: TRBJ2-5
clone size: few
V gene: TRBV12-3/TRBV12-4
D gene: -
CDR3 protein: CASSFRAVQETQYF
CDR3 DNA: TGTGCCAGCAGTTTTAGGGCGGTCCAAGAGACCCAGTACTTC

J gene: TRBJ2-7
clone size: few
V gene: TRBV20-1
D gene: TRBD1
CDR3 protein: CSARDRDSTYEQYF
CDR3 DNA: TGCAGTGCTAGAGATCGGGACAGCACCTACGAGCAGTACTTC

J gene: TRBJ2-5
clone size: many
V gene: TRBV20-1
D gene: -
CDR3 protein: CSAHSGKATETQYF
CDR3 DNA: TGCAGTGCTCACTCGGGGAAAGCTACAGAGACCCAGTACTTC

J gene: TRBJ2-7
clone size: few
V gene: TRBV4-1
D gene: TRBD1
CDR3 protein: CASSQDLAGGQVEQYF
CDR3 DNA: TGCGCCAGCAGCCAAGATTTGGCAGGGGGACAGGTCGAGCAGTACTTC

J gene: TRBJ2-3
clone size: -
V gene: TRBV21-1
D gene: -
CDR3 protein: CASSACRHRTSGRSDTQYF
CDR3 DNA: TGTGCCAGCAGCGCCTGCAGACACCGGACTAGCGGGAGATCAGATACGCAGTATTTT